The clone carrying this T cell receptor beta chain was observed a few times. Its antigen is unknown. No conserved phenylalanine or tryptophan ends this CDR3, so it is likely a read error. The sample is drawn from a study of metastatic and nonmetastatic thyroid tumors. Study context: Thyroid patients, malignant and benign, had repertoires compared across blood and tumor or nodule tissue. General study results and limits: Reportedly, malignant thyroid tumors had significantly higher TCR beta diversity than benign nodules, in blood and tumor.

Patients had received no treatment of any kind before thyroid surgery. TCRdb ran MiXCR on the PCR reads. In the table there are tens of thousands of clones, about 13% of which are singletons. V shed 4 bases, J shed 4 bases, and the junction held 10 bases outside the gene matches. CDR1 is MNHEY and CDR2 is SVGEGT in the germline V gene. This CDR3 is built from 15 residues. This chain links TRBV6-2 or TRBV6-3 with TRBJ2-7; 7 bases map to TRBD2. This sequence was found in a female donor with papillary thyroid cancer or a benign thyroid nodule (not recorded which). Some clones in this sample may be carry-over from other donors' samples. The material sequenced was blood. CDR3 nucleotide sequence: TGTGCCAGCAGTTCCCCGGGACTATCGCCTTACGAGCAGTACTCC. Translating gives CASSSPGLSPYEQYS.